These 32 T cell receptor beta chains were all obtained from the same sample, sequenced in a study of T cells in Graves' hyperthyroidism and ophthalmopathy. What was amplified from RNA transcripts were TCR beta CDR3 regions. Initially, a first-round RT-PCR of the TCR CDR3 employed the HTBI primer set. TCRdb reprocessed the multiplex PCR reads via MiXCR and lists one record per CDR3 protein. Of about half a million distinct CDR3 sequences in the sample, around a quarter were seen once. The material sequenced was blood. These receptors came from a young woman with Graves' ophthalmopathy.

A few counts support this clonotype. CDR3 amino acids: CASSQDGFTSGTGDTQYF. The CDR3 DNA follows: TGCGCCAGCAGCCAAGATGGATTCACGTCAGGCACTGGAGATACGCAGTATTTT. The V call is TRBV4-1, the J call TRBJ2-3; D remains unclear. Looked up from germline, CDR1 is MGHRA and CDR2 is YSYEKL. V was clipped by 0 bases and J by 5 bases, with 21 bases between them. There are 18 residues in the CDR3.

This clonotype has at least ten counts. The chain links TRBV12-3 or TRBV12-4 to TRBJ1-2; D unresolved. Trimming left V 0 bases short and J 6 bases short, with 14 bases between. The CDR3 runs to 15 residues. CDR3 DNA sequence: TGTGCCAGCAGTTTAGCCCTCACATTTGGGGATGGCTACACCTTC. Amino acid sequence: CASSLALTFGDGYTF.

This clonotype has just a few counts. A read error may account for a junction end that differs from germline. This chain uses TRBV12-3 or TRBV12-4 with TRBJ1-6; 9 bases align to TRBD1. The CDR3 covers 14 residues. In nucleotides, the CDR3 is TGTGCCAGCAGCTCGACAGGGGGACATTCATCCCTCCACTTT. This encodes CASSSTGGHSSLHF.

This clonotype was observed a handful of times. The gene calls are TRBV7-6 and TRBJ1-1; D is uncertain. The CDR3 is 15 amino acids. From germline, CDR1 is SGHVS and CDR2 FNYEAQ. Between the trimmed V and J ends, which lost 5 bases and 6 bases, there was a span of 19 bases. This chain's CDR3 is CASSHQSWSPSEAFF. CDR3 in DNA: TGTGCCAGCAGCCACCAGTCCTGGAGTCCTTCTGAAGCTTTCTTT.

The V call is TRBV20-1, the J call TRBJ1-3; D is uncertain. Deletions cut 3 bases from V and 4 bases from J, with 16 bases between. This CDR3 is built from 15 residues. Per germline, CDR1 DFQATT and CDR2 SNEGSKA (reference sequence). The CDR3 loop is CSASIRRRKGNTIYF. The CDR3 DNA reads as TGCAGTGCTAGCATCAGGCGGAGAAAGGGAAACACCATATATTTT.

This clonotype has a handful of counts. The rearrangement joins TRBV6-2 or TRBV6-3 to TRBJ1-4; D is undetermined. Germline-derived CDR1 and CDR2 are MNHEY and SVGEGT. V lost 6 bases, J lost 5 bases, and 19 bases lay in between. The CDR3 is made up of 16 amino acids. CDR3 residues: CASSFQWRGRNEKLFF. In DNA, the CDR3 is TGTGCCAGCAGCTTCCAGTGGCGGGGAAGGAATGAAAAACTGTTTTTT.

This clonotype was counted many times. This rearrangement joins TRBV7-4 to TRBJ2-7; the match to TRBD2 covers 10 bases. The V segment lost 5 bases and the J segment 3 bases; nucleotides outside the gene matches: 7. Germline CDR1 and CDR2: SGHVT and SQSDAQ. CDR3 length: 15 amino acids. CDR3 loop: CASSLTSGAFYEQYF. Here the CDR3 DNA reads TGTGCCAGCAGCCTTACTAGCGGGGCGTTCTACGAGCAGTACTTC.

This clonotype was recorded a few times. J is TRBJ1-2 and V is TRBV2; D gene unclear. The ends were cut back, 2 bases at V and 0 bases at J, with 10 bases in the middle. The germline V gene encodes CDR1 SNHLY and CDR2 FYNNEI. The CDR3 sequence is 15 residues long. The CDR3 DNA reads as TGTGCCAGCAGTGAACCGGGTTCCACTAACTATGGCTACACCTTC. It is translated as CASSEPGSTNYGYTF. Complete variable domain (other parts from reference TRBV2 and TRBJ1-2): EPEVTQTPSHQVTQMGQEVILRCVPISNHLYFYWYRQILGQKVEFLVSFYNNEISEKSEIFDDQFSVERPDGSNFTLKIRSTKLEDSAMYFCASSEPGSTNYGYTFGSGTRLTVV.

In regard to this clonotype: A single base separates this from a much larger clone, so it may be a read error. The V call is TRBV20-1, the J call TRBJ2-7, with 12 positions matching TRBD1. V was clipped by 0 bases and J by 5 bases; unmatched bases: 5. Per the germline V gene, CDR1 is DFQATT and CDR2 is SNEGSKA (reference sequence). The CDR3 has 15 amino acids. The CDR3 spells CSARDSGQGAHEQYF. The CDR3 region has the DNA TGCAGTGCTAGAGATTCGGGACAGGGGGCCCACGAGCAGTACTTC.

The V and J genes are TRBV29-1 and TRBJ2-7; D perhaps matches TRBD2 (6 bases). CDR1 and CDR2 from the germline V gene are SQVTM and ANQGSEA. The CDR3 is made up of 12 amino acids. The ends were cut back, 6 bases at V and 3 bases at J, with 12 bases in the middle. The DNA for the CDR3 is TGCAGCGTCAAATCCGGGGGCTACGAGCAGTACTTC. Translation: CSVKSGGYEQYF.

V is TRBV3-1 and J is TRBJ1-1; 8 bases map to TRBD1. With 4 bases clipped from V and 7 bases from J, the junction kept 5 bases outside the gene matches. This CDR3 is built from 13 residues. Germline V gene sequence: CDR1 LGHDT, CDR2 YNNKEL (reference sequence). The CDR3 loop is CASSPGGSNEAFF. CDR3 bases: TGTGCCAGCAGCCCAGGGGGCTCCAATGAAGCTTTCTTT.

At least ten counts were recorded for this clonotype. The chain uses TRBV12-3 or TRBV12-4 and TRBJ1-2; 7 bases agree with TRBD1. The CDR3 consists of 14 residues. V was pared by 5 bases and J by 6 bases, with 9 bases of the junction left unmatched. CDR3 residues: CASSGRDSQNGYTF. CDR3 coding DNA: TGTGCCAGCAGTGGGAGGGACAGCCAAAATGGCTACACCTTC.

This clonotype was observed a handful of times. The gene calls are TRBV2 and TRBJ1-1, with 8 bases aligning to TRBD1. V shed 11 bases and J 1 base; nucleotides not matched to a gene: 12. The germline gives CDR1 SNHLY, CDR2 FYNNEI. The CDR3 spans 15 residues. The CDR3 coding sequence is TGTGCCCGCCAGACTAACCAGGGGGCGAACACTGAAGCTTTCTTT. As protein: CARQTNQGANTEAFF.

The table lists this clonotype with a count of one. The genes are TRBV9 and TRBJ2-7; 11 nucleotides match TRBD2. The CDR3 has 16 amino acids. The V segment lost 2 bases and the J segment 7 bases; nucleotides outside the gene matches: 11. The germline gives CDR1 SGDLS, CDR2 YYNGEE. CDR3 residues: CASSVGETSGTAEQYF. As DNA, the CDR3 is TGTGCCAGCAGCGTCGGCGAGACTAGCGGGACGGCGGAGCAGTACTTC.

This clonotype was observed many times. Written as DNA, the CDR3 is TGTGCCTGGAAAGGTTGGCTGAACACTGAAGCTTTCTTT. Translated: CAWKGWLNTEAFF. The chain has TRBV30 and TRBJ1-1; no clear D. This CDR3 is built from 13 residues. CDR1 GTSNPN and CDR2 SVGIG come from the germline V gene (reference sequence). V was trimmed by 4 bases and J by 0 bases, leaving 9 bases between them.

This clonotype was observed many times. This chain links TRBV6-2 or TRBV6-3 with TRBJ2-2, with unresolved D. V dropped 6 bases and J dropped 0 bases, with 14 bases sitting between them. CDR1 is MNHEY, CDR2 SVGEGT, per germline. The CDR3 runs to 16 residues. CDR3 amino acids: CASRNGGRTNTGELFF. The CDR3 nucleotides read TGTGCCAGCAGAAACGGCGGCAGGACGAACACCGGGGAGCTGTTTTTT.

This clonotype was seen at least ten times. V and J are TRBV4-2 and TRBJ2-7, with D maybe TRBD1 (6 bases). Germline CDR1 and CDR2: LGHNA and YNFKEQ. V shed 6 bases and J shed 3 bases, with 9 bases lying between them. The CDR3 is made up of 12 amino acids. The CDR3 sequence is CASRQQGYEQYF. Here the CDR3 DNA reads TGTGCCAGCAGACAACAGGGCTACGAGCAGTACTTC.

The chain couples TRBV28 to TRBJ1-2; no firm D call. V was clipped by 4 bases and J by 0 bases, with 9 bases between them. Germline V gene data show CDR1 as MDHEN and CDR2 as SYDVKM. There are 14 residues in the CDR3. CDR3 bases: TGTGCCAGCAGTTCCATTCGATCTAACTATGGCTACACCTTC. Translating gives CASSSIRSNYGYTF.

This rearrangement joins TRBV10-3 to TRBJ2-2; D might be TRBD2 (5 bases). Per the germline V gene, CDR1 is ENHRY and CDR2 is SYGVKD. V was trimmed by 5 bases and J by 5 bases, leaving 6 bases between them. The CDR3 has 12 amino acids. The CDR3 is CAISRGTGELFF. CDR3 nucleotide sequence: TGTGCCATCAGTCGGGGTACCGGGGAGCTGTTTTTT.

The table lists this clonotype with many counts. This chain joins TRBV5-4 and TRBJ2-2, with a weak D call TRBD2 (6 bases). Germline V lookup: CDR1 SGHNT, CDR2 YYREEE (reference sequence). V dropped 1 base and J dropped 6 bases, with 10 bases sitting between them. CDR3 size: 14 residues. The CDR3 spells CASSLRGMSGELFF. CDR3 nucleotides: TGTGCCAGCAGCTTGCGGGGGATGTCCGGGGAGCTGTTTTTT.

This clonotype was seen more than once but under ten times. This CDR3 reads CASSLGSGSSYEQYF. The CDR3 DNA reads as TGCGCCAGCAGCTTGGGATCGGGTAGCTCCTACGAGCAGTACTTC. The chain employs TRBV5-1 and TRBJ2-7; no clear D. The germline V and J ends were trimmed by 0 bases and 0 bases, with 10 bases remaining between them. The CDR3 length is 15 residues. The germline V gene encodes CDR1 SGHRS and CDR2 YFSETQ. The full variable domain, rest sourced from reference TRBV5-1 and TRBJ2-7, is KAGVTQTPRYLIKTRGQQVTLSCSPISGHRSVSWYQQTPGQGLQFLFEYFSETQRNKGNFPGRFSGRQFSNSRSEMNVSTLELGDSALYLCASSLGSGSSYEQYFGPGTRLTVT.

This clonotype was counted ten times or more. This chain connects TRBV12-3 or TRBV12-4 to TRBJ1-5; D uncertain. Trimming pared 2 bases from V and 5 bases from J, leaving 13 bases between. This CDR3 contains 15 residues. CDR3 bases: TGTGCCAGCAGTTTACATAGGGAAGCTCATCAGCCCCAGCATTTT. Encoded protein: CASSLHREAHQPQHF.

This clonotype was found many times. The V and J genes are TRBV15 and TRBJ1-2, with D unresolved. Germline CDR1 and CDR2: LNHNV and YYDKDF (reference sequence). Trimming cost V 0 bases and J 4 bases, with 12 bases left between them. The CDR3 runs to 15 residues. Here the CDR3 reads CATSRDLSVSYGYTF. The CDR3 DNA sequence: TGTGCCACCAGCAGAGATTTAAGCGTCTCCTATGGCTACACCTTC.

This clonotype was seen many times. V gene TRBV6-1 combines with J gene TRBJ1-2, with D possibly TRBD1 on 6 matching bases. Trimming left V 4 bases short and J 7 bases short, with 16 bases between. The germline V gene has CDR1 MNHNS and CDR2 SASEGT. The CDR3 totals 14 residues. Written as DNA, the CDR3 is TGTGCCAGCAGTGCCGATACGGGGGGCCCTGGCTACACCTTC. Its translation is CASSADTGGPGYTF.

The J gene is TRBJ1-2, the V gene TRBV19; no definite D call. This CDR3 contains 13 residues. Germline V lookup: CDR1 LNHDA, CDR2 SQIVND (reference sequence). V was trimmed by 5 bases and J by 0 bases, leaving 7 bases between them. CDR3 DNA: TGTGCCAGTAGTCCCAACGCTAACTATGGCTACACCTTC. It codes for CASSPNANYGYTF. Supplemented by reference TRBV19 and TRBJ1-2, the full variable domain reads DGGITQSPKYLFRKEGQNVTLSCEQNLNHDAMYWYRQDPGQGLRLIYYSQIVNDFQKGDIAEGYSVSREKKESFPLTVTSAQKNPTAFYLCASSPNANYGYTFGSGTRLTVV.

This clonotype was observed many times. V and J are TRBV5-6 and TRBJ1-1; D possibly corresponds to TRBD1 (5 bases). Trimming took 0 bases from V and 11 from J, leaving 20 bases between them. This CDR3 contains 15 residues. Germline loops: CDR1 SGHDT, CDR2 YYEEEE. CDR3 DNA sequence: TGTGCCAGCAGCTTGGACGGCGACGTGGGGGATGGTGCTTTCTTT. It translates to CASSLDGDVGDGAFF.

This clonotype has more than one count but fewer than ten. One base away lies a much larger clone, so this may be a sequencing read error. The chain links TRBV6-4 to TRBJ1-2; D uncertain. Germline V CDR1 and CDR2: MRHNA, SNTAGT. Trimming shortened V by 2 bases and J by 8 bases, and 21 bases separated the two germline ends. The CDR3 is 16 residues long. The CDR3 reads CASSDGSFPEMGGYTF. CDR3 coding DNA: TGTGCCAGCAGTGACGGGAGTTTCCCAGAGATGGGAGGCTACACCTTC.

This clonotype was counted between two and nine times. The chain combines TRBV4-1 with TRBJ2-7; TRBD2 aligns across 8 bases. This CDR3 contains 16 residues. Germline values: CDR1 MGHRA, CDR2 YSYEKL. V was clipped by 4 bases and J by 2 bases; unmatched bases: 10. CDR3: CASSPLGSGEPYEQYF. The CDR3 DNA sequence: TGCGCCAGCAGCCCTCTTGGTAGCGGGGAGCCCTACGAGCAGTACTTC.

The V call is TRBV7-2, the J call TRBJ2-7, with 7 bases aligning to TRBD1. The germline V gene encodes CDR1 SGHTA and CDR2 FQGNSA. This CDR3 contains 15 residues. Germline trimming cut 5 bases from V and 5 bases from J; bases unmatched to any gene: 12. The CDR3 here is CASSPRQGISHEQYF. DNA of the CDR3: TGTGCCAGCAGCCCGAGACAGGGCATTAGCCACGAGCAGTACTTC.

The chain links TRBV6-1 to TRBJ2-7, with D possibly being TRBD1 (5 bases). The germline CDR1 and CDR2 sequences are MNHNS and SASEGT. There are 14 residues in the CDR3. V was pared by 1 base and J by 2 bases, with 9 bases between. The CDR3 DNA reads TGTGCCAGCAGTGAAGAACAGGACGCCTACGAGCAGTACTTC. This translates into CASSEEQDAYEQYF.

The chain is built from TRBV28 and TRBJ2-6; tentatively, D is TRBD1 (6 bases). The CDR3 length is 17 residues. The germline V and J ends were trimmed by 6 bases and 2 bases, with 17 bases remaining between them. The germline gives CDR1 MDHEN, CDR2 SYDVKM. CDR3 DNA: TGTGCCAGCAGCCCGAGGGGGTTGGGCGCTGGGGCCAACGTCCTGACTTTC. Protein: CASSPRGLGAGANVLTF.

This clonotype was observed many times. The DNA of the CDR3 is TGTGCCAGCTCACCACAGCCGAGGGAGACTGAAGCTTTCTTT. It encodes CASSPQPRETEAFF. The chain recombines TRBV18 with TRBJ1-1; D gene uncertain. Germline assignment: CDR1 KGHSH and CDR2 LQKENI. V gave up 1 base and J gave up 5 bases, with 11 bases separating them. The CDR3 sequence is 14 residues long.